The clone carrying this T cell receptor beta chain was detected only once. The data stem from a study of cytomegalovirus exposure and HLA in healthy donors. Whole-study context: Later, an analysis reported that the 130 or so validation repertoires had used the same platform as the approximately 660 first-cohort repertoires.

From germline, CDR1 is SNHLY and CDR2 FYNNEI. There are 16 residues in the CDR3. V lost 4 bases and J 1 base, leaving 14 bases between the germline ends. Clones were sequenced by immunoSEQ multiplex PCR, and TCRdb holds only the in-frame ones, with some missing. The sample carries 150,000 or so clones, about 94% recorded once. Material: PBMCs. This TCR derives from a young man in good health and CMV-seropositive. The chain recombines TRBV2 with TRBJ2-1; no clear D. For the CDR3, the DNA is TGTGCCAGCAGTGGGGTAATCTTCGGGTCCTACAATGAGCAGTTCTTC. Its translation: CASSGVIFGSYNEQFF. The full variable domain, in which reference TRBV2 and TRBJ2-1 provide the parts outside the CDR3, is EPEVTQTPSHQVTQMGQEVILRCVPISNHLYFYWYRQILGQKVEFLVSFYNNEISEKSEIFDDQFSVERPDGSNFTLKIRSTKLEDSAMYFCASSGVIFGSYNEQFFGPGTRLTVL.